The entry that follows covers one T cell receptor (beta chain) sequence. Compared with germline, one end of the junction differs, possibly owing to a read error. These data are taken from a study of blood T cell repertoires in COVID-19. Study context: PBMCs, B-cell-depleted T cells, or T cells were the source of the cDNA or gDNA that made up the material.

Study processing details: Estimation of nucleated cell counts relied on the amplification of reference gene primers. Data came from immunoSEQ multiplex PCR; TCRdb stores just in-frame clones and leaves some out. D and trimming come from the DNA, and the V and J calls and clone size come from that table. The sample consists of around 170,000 clones, about 77% of them appearing once. This CDR3 has 15 amino acids. Germline V gives CDR1 SGHDN, CDR2 FVKESK. J is TRBJ1-2 and V is TRBV14, with 7 bases fitting TRBD1. The sample consisted of peripheral blood. The receptor's source is a woman of 80 years or more with acute or convalescent COVID-19. CDR3 sequence: CTSSRGGRESYGYTF. DNA of the CDR3: TGTACCAGCAGCCGAGGGGGCCGGGAAAGCTATGGCTACACCTTC. Full variable domain (rest looked up from reference TRBV14 and TRBJ1-2): EAGVTQFPSHSVIEKGQTVTLRCDPISGHDNLYWYRRVMGKEIKFLLHFVKESKQDESGMPNNRFLAERTGGTYSTLKVQPAELEDSGVYFCTSSRGGRESYGYTFGSGTRLTVV.